This T cell receptor (beta chain) is drawn from a study of molecular identifiers for immune sequencing clone quantification. From the PCR reads, TCRdb called clonotypes with MiXCR, one entry per CDR3 protein. The sample includes some 8,500 distinct CDR3 sequences, roughly 14% of them seen just once. Libraries of naive CD8 T cells were made from around 20,000 to 1,000,000 sorted cells. They used 10%, 30% or 50% RNA. The authors sorted naive CD8 T cells as CD8+CD4-CCR7+CD45RA+. The germline V gene has CDR1 LNHNV and CDR2 YYDKDF (reference sequence). The CDR3 length is 18 residues. With V trimmed by 8 bases and J by 4 bases, 19 bases remained unmatched. This clonotype was picked up many times. Antigen unknown. Findings and limits, study-wide: Among effectors, clones above 20 RNA copies held over 97% of molecules; among naive cells, under 1%.

This rearrangement joins TRBV15 to TRBJ2-1, with 8 positions matching TRBD2. This sequence was found in a human donor in good health. Some libraries in this study had Jurkat cell RNA spiked in. The sequenced sample was naive CD8+ T cells from blood, with Jurkat cell RNA spiked in. As for subset: FACS-sorted CD8+CD4-CCR7+CD45RA+ naive T cells. This CDR3 is CATVLRQAGGPPYNEQFF. CDR3 DNA: TGTGCCACCGTATTACGGCAGGCGGGAGGACCACCTTACAATGAGCAGTTCTTC.